The clone carrying this T cell receptor beta chain was observed a single time. This entry belongs to a study of blood T cell repertoires in COVID-19. Overall study: Sources were T cells, B-cell-depleted T cells, or PBMCs; the material itself was cDNA or gDNA.

CDR3 length: 15 residues. V shed 3 bases and J shed 2 bases, with 8 bases lying between them. CDR1 and CDR2 from the germline V gene are LNHDA and SQIVND (reference sequence). Authors' analysis steps: Amplification of reference gene primers was used by the study to estimate nucleated cell counts. TCRdb's table, derived via immunoSEQ multiplex PCR, lists solely in-frame clones and lacks some. That table furnishes V, J and clone size, whereas the DNA furnished D and trimming. Among about 47,000 clones, 55% to 70% were seen once, and the ten largest hold 8.8%. The chain joins TRBV19 to TRBJ2-6, with D possibly being TRBD1 (5 bases). The sample comprised peripheral blood. This clonotype originated in a woman in her seventies with acute or convalescent COVID-19. Here the CDR3 DNA reads TGTGCCAGTAGTATTCAGGGCGCTGGGGCCAACGTCCTGACTTTC. Its translation: CASSIQGAGANVLTF.